A single T cell receptor beta chain is shown here with its context. Its antigen is not identified. The source of the sample is a study of CD8 T cells in Susac syndrome. Random hexamers served to reverse transcribe roughly 0.5 to 1 ug RNA. Amplification of TCR beta CDR3 spanned 54 Vbeta and 13 Jbeta via immunoSEQ multiplex PCR. MiXCR was run by TCRdb on the immunoSEQ multiplex PCR reads, yielding one entry per CDR3 protein. The data show 110,000 or so distinct CDR3 sequences, 90% to 96% seen once. The healthy controls were matched to patients by age and sex. CD8+ and CD4+ T cells were negatively isolated; TEMRA cells were FACS-enriched. The CDR3 sequence is 14 residues long. After removal of 6 bases from V and 6 bases from J, the junction contained 7 bases not matched to a gene. The V gene's germline CDR1 is KGHSH and CDR2 LQKENI. Study results and limitations: The authors acknowledged that the study's TCR sequencing and HLA analysis involved relatively few individuals.

The chain couples TRBV18 to TRBJ1-2, with 10 positions matching TRBD1. Sequences were obtained from CD4+ T cells from PBMCs. This receptor was identified in a human donor in good health. CDR3 sequence (DNA): TGTGCCAGCTCCCACCTCGGGACAGGGGATGGCTACACCTTC. This translates into CASSHLGTGDGYTF. Complete variable domain (other parts from reference TRBV18 and TRBJ1-2): NAGVMQNPRHLVRRRGQEARLRCSPMKGHSHVYWYRQLPEEGLKFMVYLQKENIIDESGMPKERFSAEFPKEGPSILRIQQVVRGDSAAYFCASSHLGTGDGYTFGSGTRLTVV.